Below are 17 T cell receptor beta chains sequenced from a single sample in a study of T cell repertoires in cytomegalovirus infection. These receptors are not linked to any known antigen. TCRdb analysed the reads with MiXCR anew, one entry per CDR3 protein. The sample yields approximately 1,000,000 distinct CDR3 sequences, about 33% seen once. Source: cultured CD8+ T cells from PBMCs, taken from culture after CMV antigen stimulation. The receptors here all came from a human donor in good health (CMV status not recorded). Some clones in this sample may be carry-over from other donors' samples.

This clonotype was found a few times. For the CDR3, the DNA is TGCGCCAGCAGTCAATCCGCCCCAGGGGGCAGGGGCAATCAGCCCCAGCATTTT. This gives the protein CASSQSAPGGRGNQPQHF. J is TRBJ1-5 and V is TRBV23-1, with 8 nucleotides matching TRBD1. TRBV23-1 is reported as an ORF; its role is uncertain. V lost 0 bases to trimming and J lost 2 bases; unmatched junction nucleotides: 9. This CDR3 contains 18 residues.

This chain joins TRBV20-1 and TRBJ1-6; tentative D call: TRBD1 (5 bases). Germline V CDR1 and CDR2: DFQATT, SNEGSKA (reference sequence). Between the trimmed V and J ends, which lost 0 bases and 10 bases, there was a span of 16 bases. This CDR3 region has 15 residues. The CDR3 DNA follows: TGCAGTGCTAGAGATTATCGGGGGGAAGGGTCACCCCTCCACTTT. Protein: CSARDYRGEGSPLHF.

This clonotype has a handful of counts. The chain joins TRBV7-6 to TRBJ2-1, with D perhaps TRBD2 (5 bases). The germline V gene encodes CDR1 SGHVS and CDR2 FNYEAQ. The V end was cut by 1 base, the J end by 9 bases, with 10 bases between. CDR3 size: 13 residues. The CDR3 region is CASSLVELAEQFF. CDR3 nucleotide sequence: TGTGCCAGCAGCTTAGTGGAGCTAGCTGAGCAGTTCTTC.

This sequence joins TRBV11-2 and TRBJ2-1, with 10 nucleotides matching TRBD2. The J segment lost 2 bases and the V segment lost 1 base, leaving 8 bases of the junction unmatched. Germline CDR1 is SGHAT and CDR2 is FQNNGV. The CDR3 runs 18 residues. CDR3 sequence reads: CASSLGMVAGGPYNEQFF. The CDR3 region has the DNA TGTGCCAGCAGCTTAGGAATGGTAGCGGGGGGCCCCTACAATGAGCAGTTCTTC. The full variable domain, rest sourced from reference TRBV11-2 and TRBJ2-1, is EAGVAQSPRYKIIEKRQSVAFWCNPISGHATLYWYQQILGQGPKLLIQFQNNGVVDDSQLPKDRFSAERLKGVDSTLKIQPAKLEDSAVYLCASSLGMVAGGPYNEQFFGPGTRLTVL.

The chain recombines TRBV7-2 with TRBJ2-7; either TRBD1 or TRBD2 may supply D (5 bases each). The CDR3 runs 16 residues. Per the germline V gene, CDR1 is SGHTA and CDR2 is FQGNSA. The V end was cut by 4 bases, the J end by 5 bases, with 21 bases between. The CDR3 DNA follows: TGTGCCAGCAGCTCCTTCTGGGGGTCGAGTAGCCACGAGCAGTACTTC. This translates into CASSSFWGSSSHEQYF.

This clonotype was counted between two and nine times. This chain links TRBV5-4 with TRBJ2-1; D call uncertain. There are 14 residues in the CDR3. Trimming removed 0 bases at V and 6 bases at J, with 10 bases between. Germline V gene sequence: CDR1 SGHNT, CDR2 YYREEE (reference sequence). CDR3 residues: CASSLERKVNEQFF. The CDR3 DNA is TGTGCCAGCAGCTTGGAACGGAAAGTCAATGAGCAGTTCTTC.

V gene TRBV29-1 combines with J gene TRBJ2-1; D not resolved. Looked up from germline, CDR1 is SQVTM and CDR2 is ANQGSEA. The V end lost 4 bases, the J end lost 5 bases, and 15 bases lay between the germline ends. The length of the CDR3 is 14 residues. The DNA for the CDR3 is TGCAGCGTTGGATGGTTACAAGTAAACAATGAGCAGTTCTTC. Protein sequence: CSVGWLQVNNEQFF.

This clonotype was recorded once. The chain joins TRBV29-1 to TRBJ1-1; D might be TRBD1 (5 bases). V gave up 4 bases and J gave up 1 base, with 13 bases separating them. Germline lookup yields CDR1 SQVTM and CDR2 ANQGSEA. This CDR3 region has 14 residues. The CDR3 protein is CSVGYGTGNTEAFF. The CDR3 DNA reads TGCAGCGTTGGATACGGAACAGGGAACACTGAAGCTTTCTTT.

At least ten counts were recorded for this clonotype. The CDR3 bases are TGTGCCAGCAGCGGCAACTCGTACGAGCAGTACTTC. Amino acids: CASSGNSYEQYF. This rearrangement joins TRBV7-8 to TRBJ2-7; D unclear. CDR1 and CDR2 (germline): SGHVS, FQNEAQ. The V and J ends lost 5 bases and 4 bases respectively, with 9 bases between them. The CDR3 spans 12 residues.

This rearrangement joins TRBV12-3 or TRBV12-4 to TRBJ1-1; D gene unclear. The CDR3 consists of 13 residues. V gave up 2 bases and J gave up 5 bases, with 9 bases separating them. In nucleotides, the CDR3 is TGTGCCAGCAGTTTAACTCGGGTTACTGAAGCTTTCTTT. It translates to CASSLTRVTEAFF.

The rearrangement uses TRBV7-6 and TRBJ2-5, with TRBD1 matching over 9 bases. Germline CDR1 reads SGHVS; CDR2 reads FNYEAQ. This CDR3 has 14 amino acids. V was pared by 5 bases and J by 5 bases, with 6 bases of the junction left unmatched. Here the CDR3 DNA reads TGTGCCAGCAGCCGTGACAGGGGGGATGAGACCCAGTACTTC. It translates to CASSRDRGDETQYF.

In this sample, this clonotype turned up many times. The chain employs TRBV7-2 and TRBJ2-5; 8 bases align to TRBD1. V trimming: 2 bases; J trimming: 5 bases; junction bases outside the gene matches: 10. The germline V gene has CDR1 SGHTA and CDR2 FQGNSA. The CDR3 has 16 amino acids. DNA for the CDR3: TGTGCCAGCAGCTTACTTGCAGGGGGCCGTGAGGAGACCCAGTACTTC. Its protein is CASSLLAGGREETQYF. Together with reference TRBV7-2 and TRBJ2-5, the CDR3 gives the full variable domain: GAGVSQSPSNKVTEKGKDVELRCDPISGHTALYWYRQSLGQGLEFLIYFQGNSAPDKSGLPSDRFSAERTGGSVSTLTIQRTQQEDSAVYLCASSLLAGGREETQYFGPGTRLLVL.

The V and J genes are TRBV10-2 and TRBJ1-2, with D possibly TRBD1 on 5 matching bases. Trimming removed 0 bases from V and 7 bases from J, with 9 bases in between. This CDR3 has 13 amino acids. Germline loops: CDR1 WSHSY, CDR2 SAAADI. CDR3 residues: CASSESGVPGYTF. CDR3 DNA sequence: TGCGCCAGCAGTGAGTCAGGGGTTCCTGGCTACACCTTC.

This clonotype has just a few counts. The V and J genes are TRBV12-3 or TRBV12-4 and TRBJ2-1; D not certain. The CDR3 loop spans 14 amino acids. Between the trimmed V and J ends, which lost 4 bases and 8 bases, there was a span of 15 bases. In DNA form, the CDR3 reads TGTGCCAGCAGTTCCATACCTAAGGGTGATGAGCAGTTCTTC. Its translation is CASSSIPKGDEQFF.

This clonotype was recorded at least ten times. This rearrangement joins TRBV7-9 to TRBJ2-2; perhaps TRBD1 as D (5 bases). Germline CDR1 and CDR2: SEHNR and FQNEAQ (reference sequence). This CDR3 region has 16 residues. Trimming cost V 4 bases and J 7 bases, with 19 bases left between them. The CDR3 DNA is TGTGCCAGCAGCTCTTTTGGGGCAGCGACCCGCGGGGAGCTGTTTTTT. It specifies CASSSFGAATRGELFF.

There are a few counts of this clonotype. The chain has TRBV6-5 and TRBJ1-2; D unclear. Trimming pared 2 bases from V and 8 bases from J, leaving 12 bases between. Germline V gene sequence: CDR1 MNHEY, CDR2 SVGAGI. The CDR3 spans 13 residues. The DNA for the CDR3 is TGTGCCAGCAGTTACGTGGAGGGTGGCGGCTACACCTTC. Residues: CASSYVEGGGYTF.

The CDR3 bases are TGTGCCAGCAGCAGTCACAGGGGAGAAGCTTTCTTT. It yields the protein CASSSHRGEAFF. The chain combines TRBV5-6 with TRBJ1-1; TRBD1 aligns across 7 bases. The CDR3 contains 12 residues. Germline V gene lookup returns CDR1 SGHDT and CDR2 YYEEEE. J gave up 8 bases and V 4 bases, and 5 bases lay outside the gene matches.